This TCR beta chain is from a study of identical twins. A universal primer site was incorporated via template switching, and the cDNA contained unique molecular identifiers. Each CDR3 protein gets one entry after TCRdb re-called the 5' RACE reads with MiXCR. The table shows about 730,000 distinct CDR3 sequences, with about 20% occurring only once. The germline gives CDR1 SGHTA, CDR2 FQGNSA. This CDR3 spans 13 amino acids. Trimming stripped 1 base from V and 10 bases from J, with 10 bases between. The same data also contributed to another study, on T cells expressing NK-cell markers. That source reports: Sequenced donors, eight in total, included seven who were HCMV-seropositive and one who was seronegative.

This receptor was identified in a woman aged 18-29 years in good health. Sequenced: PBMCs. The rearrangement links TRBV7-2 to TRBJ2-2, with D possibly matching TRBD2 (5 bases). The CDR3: CASSLVTRVELFF. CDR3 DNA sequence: TGTGCCAGCAGCTTAGTGACGAGGGTGGAGCTGTTTTTT.